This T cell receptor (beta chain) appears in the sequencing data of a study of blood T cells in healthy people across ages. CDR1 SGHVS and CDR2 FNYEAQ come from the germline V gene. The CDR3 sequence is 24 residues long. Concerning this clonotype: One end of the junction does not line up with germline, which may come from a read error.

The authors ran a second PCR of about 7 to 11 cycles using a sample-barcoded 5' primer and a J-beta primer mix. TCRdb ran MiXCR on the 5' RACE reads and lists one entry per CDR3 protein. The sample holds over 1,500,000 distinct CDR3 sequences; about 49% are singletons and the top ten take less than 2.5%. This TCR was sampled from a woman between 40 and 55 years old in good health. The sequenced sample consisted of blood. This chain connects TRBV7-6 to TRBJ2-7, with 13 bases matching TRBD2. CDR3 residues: CASSLVIDPRGAGTSGAFSYEQYF. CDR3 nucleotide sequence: TGTGCTAGCAGCTTAGTGATCGACCCCAGGGGCGCAGGGACTAGCGGGGCTTTCTCCTACGAGCAGTACTTC.